This T cell receptor beta chain was captured in a study of shared clonotypes between healthy human individuals. Tens of thousands of T cell genomes, or approximately 0.3 ug DNA, went into unsorted PBMC replicate PCRs. Study processing details: ImmunoSEQ output held junction-only sequences without quality scores, so filtering differed. The assay was immunoSEQ multiplex PCR, and TCRdb's table has in-frame clones only and misses some. The DNA gave D and trimming, while V, J and clone size come from that table. The repertoire includes 450,000 to 650,000 clones, around 76% of them detected once, and about 11% sits in the top ten. The CDR3 sequence is 14 residues long. The germline V gene has CDR1 GTSNPN and CDR2 SVGIG (reference sequence). V lost 1 base and J 4 bases, leaving 10 bases between the germline ends. Tens of millions of PBMCs supplied genomic DNA for unsorted samples.

This sequence joins TRBV30 and TRBJ2-2; weak D call: TRBD2 (6 bases). This clonotype was sampled from a woman in her 40s in good health. Some clones in this sample may be carry-over from other donors' samples. Specimen: PBMCs. CDR3 loop: CAWSGLVSTGELFF. CDR3 DNA: TGTGCCTGGAGTGGACTAGTGAGCACCGGGGAGCTGTTTTTT.